This T cell receptor beta chain appears in the sequencing data of a study of CD8 T cells in ankylosing spondylitis. This CDR3 is built from 16 residues. Per the germline V gene, CDR1 is WSHSY and CDR2 is SAAADI. Trimming took 2 bases from V and 3 from J; bases not matched to a gene: 7. In its sample, this clonotype was seen many times. Quantitative 5'-RACE with molecular barcodes generated TCR beta libraries. TCRdb ran MiXCR on the 5' RACE reads and lists one entry per CDR3 protein. Among 100,000 to 150,000 distinct CDR3 sequences listed, 6% to 8.5% were seen once. The sample taken for sequencing was blood, either unsorted or a sorted T cell fraction (not recorded which). The chain carries TRBV10-2 and TRBJ2-1, with 7 bases that match TRBD2. The receptor was isolated from a male donor with ankylosing spondylitis or in good health (not recorded which). CDR3 in amino acids: CASSEAGRGDYNEQFF. DNA for the CDR3: TGCGCCAGCAGTGAGGCGGGACGGGGGGACTACAATGAGCAGTTCTTC.